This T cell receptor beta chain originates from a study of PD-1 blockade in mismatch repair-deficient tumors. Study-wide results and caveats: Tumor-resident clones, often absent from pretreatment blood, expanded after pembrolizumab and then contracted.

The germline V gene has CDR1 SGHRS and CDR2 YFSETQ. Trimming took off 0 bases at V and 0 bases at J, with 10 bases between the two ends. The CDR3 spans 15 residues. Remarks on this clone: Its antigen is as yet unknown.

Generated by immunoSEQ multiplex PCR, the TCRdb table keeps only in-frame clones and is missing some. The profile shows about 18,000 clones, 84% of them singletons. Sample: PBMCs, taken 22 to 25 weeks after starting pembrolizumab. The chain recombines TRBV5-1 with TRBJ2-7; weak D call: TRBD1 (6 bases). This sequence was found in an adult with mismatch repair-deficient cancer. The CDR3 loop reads CASSLAQGLSYEQYF. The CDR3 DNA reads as TGCGCCAGCAGCTTGGCCCAGGGGCTCTCCTACGAGCAGTACTTC.